The 7 T cell receptor beta chains in this list originate from one sample, sequenced in a study of immune cell composition in non-small cell lung cancer. Assay used: immunoSEQ multiplex PCR; TCRdb lists only in-frame clones, some missing. The sample includes about 3,200 clones, roughly 70% of them seen just once. Sequencing was done on a sample of lung tumor tissue. These receptors all stem from a human donor with non-small cell lung cancer.

The chain has TRBV5-1 and TRBJ2-5; 8 positions agree with TRBD1. Germline V gives CDR1 SGHRS, CDR2 YFSETQ. Trimming removed 1 base from V and 3 bases from J; junction bases left unmatched: 8. The CDR3 sequence is 16 residues long. For the CDR3, the DNA is TGCGCCAGCAGCTTGCAGGGGGCCCCCCGAGAAGAGACCCAGTACTTC. It encodes CASSLQGAPREETQYF.

The gene calls are TRBV5-6 and TRBJ1-2; 8 bases line up with TRBD1. The V and J ends lost 5 bases and 6 bases, in that order; junction bases with no gene match: 15. Germline V CDR1 and CDR2: SGHDT, YYEEEE. This CDR3 region has 16 residues. CDR3: CASRDRGLRRGDGYTF. The CDR3 DNA sequence: TGTGCCAGCAGAGACAGGGGTCTTCGGCGGGGTGATGGCTACACCTTC. The full variable domain, rest sourced from reference TRBV5-6 and TRBJ1-2, is DAGVTQSPTHLIKTRGQQVTLRCSPKSGHDTVSWYQQALGQGPQFIFQYYEEEERQRGNFPDRFSGHQFPNYSSELNVNALLLGDSALYLCASRDRGLRRGDGYTFGSGTRLTVV.

The sample holds a few counts of this clone. The V call is TRBV6-1, the J call TRBJ1-1, with a possible D match to TRBD1 (6 bases). V was pared by 3 bases and J by 1 base, with 15 bases between. Looked up from germline, CDR1 is MNHNS and CDR2 is SASEGT. This CDR3 region has 16 residues. This CDR3 is CASSDVTGNANTEAFF. In nucleotides, the CDR3 is TGTGCCAGCAGTGATGTGACAGGAAACGCGAACACTGAAGCTTTCTTT.

The rearrangement links TRBV11-2 to TRBJ1-1; 9 nucleotides match TRBD1. This CDR3 spans 13 amino acids. Germline CDR1 SGHAT, CDR2 FQNNGV. Germline trimming cut 3 bases from V and 11 bases from J; bases unmatched to any gene: 7. This CDR3 reads CASSFRTGARAFF. The CDR3 nucleotides are TGTGCCAGCAGCTTCCGGACAGGGGCTAGGGCTTTCTTT.

The chain couples TRBV6-5 to TRBJ2-3; no reliable D call. The V end was cut by 0 bases, the J end by 10 bases, with 17 bases between. The CDR3 sequence is 15 residues long. Germline lookup yields CDR1 MNHEY and CDR2 SVGAGI. The CDR3 DNA follows: TGTGCCAGCAGTTACTCGCCCACCATGACTGTAGCGCAGTATTTT. It yields the protein CASSYSPTMTVAQYF.

The chain uses TRBV6-5 and TRBJ2-3; 7 bases line up with TRBD1. The junction had 2 bases not matched to a gene; V was cut back by 6 bases and J by 5 bases. Germline V gene sequence: CDR1 MNHEY, CDR2 SVGAGI. This CDR3 is built from 12 residues. This CDR3 is CASRTGRDTQYF. CDR3 DNA: TGTGCCAGCAGGACAGGGAGAGATACGCAGTATTTT.

The gene calls are TRBV7-6 and TRBJ2-1; perhaps TRBD1 as D (6 bases). CDR3 length: 16 amino acids. Trimming stripped 3 bases from V and 5 bases from J, with 17 bases between. Germline lookup yields CDR1 SGHVS and CDR2 FNYEAQ. As DNA, the CDR3 is TGTGCCAGCAGCTTGAAACCGGGACAACCCAACAATGAGCAGTTCTTC. It encodes CASSLKPGQPNNEQFF. Variable domain in full (rest from reference TRBV7-6 and TRBJ2-1): GAGVSQSPRYKVTKRGQDVALRCDPISGHVSLYWYRQALGQGPEFLTYFNYEAQQDKSGLPNDRFSAERPEGSISTLTIQRTEQRDSAMYRCASSLKPGQPNNEQFFGPGTRLTVL.